These T cell receptor beta chains were read from a single sample in a study of T cell responses to AZD1222 COVID-19 vaccine. Repertoires were generated with immunoSEQ multiplex PCR, while TCRdb's copy carries only in-frame clones and drops some. The sample comprises roughly 150,000 clones, about nine tenths of which are singletons, and around 5.5% rests with the top ten. Sequences were derived from peripheral blood, sampled on day 0 of AZD1222 vaccination. Receptors were obtained from an adult in good health. Each CDR3 is given with its conserved first and last residue. The order of the fields is V gene, J gene, D gene, clone size, CDR3 length, CDR3 protein, CDR3 DNA. The D gene is left open where the match is weak. Where a row states a size, it is once, few, many or the class of an expanded clone; other rows omit it.

V: TRBV28; J: TRBJ2-3; D: NA; size: NA; length: 15; CDR3: CASKSWQRGTDTQYF; DNA: TGTGCCAGCAAATCCTGGCAGAGAGGCACAGATACGCAGTATTTT
V: TRBV6-2/TRBV6-3; J: TRBJ2-1; D: NA; size: NA; length: 12; CDR3: CASSYFYNEQFF; DNA: TGTGCCAGCAGTTACTTTTACAATGAGCAGTTCTTC
V: TRBV21-1; J: TRBJ1-5; D: NA; size: NA; length: 15; CDR3: CASSKTGKGNQPQHF; DNA: TGTGCCAGCAGCAAAACAGGGAAGGGCAATCAGCCCCAGCATTTT
V: TRBV27; J: TRBJ2-7; D: NA; size: NA; length: 17; CDR3: CASSTPLVGGVTYEQYF; DNA: TGTGCCAGCAGTACCCCACTCGTTGGGGGAGTAACCTACGAGCAGTACTTC
V: TRBV15; J: TRBJ1-1; D: NA; size: NA; length: 14; CDR3: CATLRGGVNTEAFF; DNA: TGTGCCACCCTTCGAGGAGGAGTGAACACTGAAGCTTTCTTT
V: TRBV28; J: TRBJ1-1; D: NA; size: NA; length: 15; CDR3: CASSYAGGGGTEAFF; DNA: TGTGCCAGCAGCTACGCTGGGGGCGGGGGCACTGAAGCTTTCTTT
V: TRBV27; J: TRBJ1-3; D: NA; size: NA; length: 16; CDR3: CASSMTAGGSGNTIYF; DNA: TGTGCCAGCAGTATGACGGCGGGGGGCTCTGGAAACACCATATATTTT
V: TRBV27; J: TRBJ2-5; D: NA; size: NA; length: 15; CDR3: CASSFWPGAGGAQYF; DNA: TGTGCCAGCAGTTTCTGGCCAGGGGCTGGAGGGGCCCAGTACTTC
V: TRBV5-1; J: TRBJ2-7; D: TRBD2; size: NA; length: 16; CDR3: CASSLAGGGRVYEQYF; DNA: TGCGCCAGCAGCTTGGCGGGCGGCGGGAGGGTTTACGAGCAGTACTTC
V: TRBV7-3; J: TRBJ1-6; D: TRBD1; size: NA; length: 13; CDR3: CASSQGAVSPLHF; DNA: TGTGCCAGCAGCCAGGGGGCCGTCTCACCCCTCCACTTT
V: TRBV6-5; J: TRBJ2-1; D: TRBD2; size: NA; length: 14; CDR3: CASSYSVAGNEQFF; DNA: TGTGCCAGCAGTTACTCGGTAGCGGGCAATGAGCAGTTCTTC
V: TRBV13; J: TRBJ2-1; D: TRBD2; size: NA; length: 19; CDR3: CASSLGRTSGGSSYNEQFF; DNA: TGTGCCAGCAGCTTAGGCCGGACTAGCGGGGGGTCTTCTTACAATGAGCAGTTCTTC
V: TRBV4-2; J: TRBJ1-5; D: NA; size: NA; length: 14; CDR3: CASSQEAGYGPQHF; DNA: TGTGCCAGCAGCCAAGAGGCAGGCTATGGGCCCCAGCATTTT
V: TRBV5-1; J: TRBJ1-2; D: NA; size: NA; length: 12; CDR3: CASSLHNYGYTF; DNA: TGCGCCAGCAGCCTACATAACTATGGCTACACCTTC
V: TRBV28; J: TRBJ1-2; D: NA; size: NA; length: 11; CDR3: CASSSGHHYTF; DNA: TGTGCCAGCAGTTCGGGACACCACTACACCTTC
V: TRBV18; J: TRBJ2-2; D: TRBD1; size: NA; length: 14; CDR3: CASSRDRVTGELFF; DNA: TGTGCCAGCTCACGGGACAGGGTGACCGGGGAGCTGTTTTTT
V: TRBV5-4; J: TRBJ2-7; D: NA; size: NA; length: 12; CDR3: CASSFNSPEQYF; DNA: TGTGCCAGCAGCTTTAACTCGCCCGAGCAGTACTTC
V: TRBV29-1; J: TRBJ1-1; D: TRBD1; size: NA; length: 13; CDR3: CSALDRAPFRAFF; DNA: TGCAGCGCCCTCGACAGGGCTCCCTTCCGAGCTTTCTTT
V: TRBV6-5; J: TRBJ1-2; D: NA; size: NA; length: 12; CDR3: CASTIGSYGYTF; DNA: TGTGCCAGCACGATAGGGAGTTATGGCTACACCTTC
V: TRBV7-3; J: TRBJ2-3; D: NA; size: NA; length: 16; CDR3: CASSPQGMGGTDTQYF; DNA: TGTGCCAGCAGCCCACAGGGTATGGGGGGTACAGATACGCAGTATTTT
V: TRBV28; J: TRBJ1-1; D: NA; size: NA; length: 12; CDR3: CASSFTGSEAFF; DNA: TGTGCCAGCAGTTTTACGGGGTCTGAAGCTTTCTTT
V: TRBV4-2; J: TRBJ2-7; D: TRBD2; size: NA; length: 15; CDR3: CASSLRAGGGYEQYF; DNA: TGTGCCAGCAGCCTCCGGGCGGGAGGAGGGTACGAGCAGTACTTC
V: TRBV7-2; J: TRBJ1-1; D: NA; size: NA; length: 13; CDR3: CASSLYLNTEAFF; DNA: TGTGCCAGCAGCTTGTACTTGAACACTGAAGCTTTCTTT
V: TRBV9; J: TRBJ2-7; D: TRBD2; size: NA; length: 14; CDR3: CASSGGLADYEQYF; DNA: TGTGCCAGCAGCGGGGGACTAGCGGACTACGAGCAGTACTTC
V: TRBV7-3; J: TRBJ1-2; D: TRBD1; size: NA; length: 14; CDR3: CASSPGQGSKGYTF; DNA: TGTGCCAGCAGCCCGGGACAGGGGTCGAAGGGCTACACCTTC
V: TRBV27; J: TRBJ2-7; D: TRBD2; size: NA; length: 15; CDR3: CASSPGLAGVLEQYF; DNA: TGTGCCAGCAGTCCAGGACTAGCGGGAGTGCTTGAGCAGTACTTC
V: TRBV19; J: TRBJ2-1; D: NA; size: few; length: 14; CDR3: CASSIEVAGNEQFF; DNA: TGTGCCAGTAGTATAGAGGTAGCTGGCAATGAGCAGTTCTTC
V: TRBV12-3/TRBV12-4; J: TRBJ1-1; D: NA; size: NA; length: 13; CDR3: CASTGKVLTEAFF; DNA: TGTGCCAGCACGGGAAAGGTCCTCACTGAAGCTTTCTTT
V: TRBV6-5; J: TRBJ1-2; D: NA; size: once; length: 13; CDR3: CASGGRPYYGYTF; DNA: TGTGCCAGCGGGGGGAGGCCCTACTATGGCTACACCTTC